Described below is a single T cell receptor (beta chain) sequence and its context. This sample is part of a study of blood T cell repertoires in COVID-19. As for the study in general: Some COVID-19 samples were acute and others convalescent; all came from the United States, Italy and Spain. PBMCs, B-cell-depleted T cells, or T cells provided the cDNA or gDNA that made up the material.

The CDR3 runs 12 residues. Germline V gene data show CDR1 as MNHEY and CDR2 as SVGAGI. With 6 bases removed from V and 9 bases from J, the gap between germline ends came to 9 bases. Authors' processing steps: Estimated nucleated cell counts came from reference gene primer amplification. Assay used: immunoSEQ multiplex PCR; TCRdb lists only in-frame clones, some missing. V and J calls and clone size are as listed in that table; D and trimming were resolved from the DNA. The sample lists around 220,000 clones; 70% to 85% were seen once. This clonotype was sampled from a woman between 35 and 50 years old with active or convalescent COVID-19. This chain connects TRBV6-5 to TRBJ1-6; maybe TRBD1 (5 bases). The material sequenced was peripheral blood. CDR3 sequence: CASRGLGSPLHF. The CDR3 nucleotides are TGTGCCAGCAGGGGGCTCGGTTCACCCCTCCACTTT.